A single sample is the source of the 24 T cell receptor beta chains below, sequenced in a study of blood T cells in healthy people across ages. A second PCR of roughly 7 to 11 cycles used a sample-barcoded 5' primer and a J-beta primer mix. TCRdb analysed the 5' RACE reads with MiXCR anew, one entry per CDR3 protein. Here the sample spans about 560,000 distinct CDR3 sequences, over 25% being singletons. These data were also reused for a study on T cells of mothers and their children.

The sequenced material came from blood. These receptors were collected from a boy aged 2 to 10 in good health.

This chain connects TRBV12-3 or TRBV12-4 to TRBJ1-4; 7 bases align to TRBD1. With 3 bases clipped from V and 0 bases from J, the junction kept 4 bases outside the gene matches. This CDR3 spans 16 amino acids. CDR3 residues: CASSLTGISTNEKLFF. The CDR3 DNA sequence: TGTGCCAGCAGTTTGACAGGGATATCAACTAATGAAAAACTGTTTTTT.

This clonotype was detected ten times or more. V is TRBV12-3 or TRBV12-4 and J is TRBJ2-3, with no clear D. This CDR3 is 13 amino acids long. V lost 7 bases to trimming and J lost 0 bases, with 8 bases between them. The CDR3 sequence: CASNGLSTDTQYF. The CDR3 DNA follows: TGTGCCAGCAACGGGCTCAGCACAGATACGCAGTATTTT.

In its sample, this clonotype was seen a few times. The chain joins TRBV7-6 to TRBJ1-4; 10 nucleotides align to TRBD1. The ends lost 1 base at V and 8 bases at J; junction bases unmatched: 1. The CDR3 runs to 14 residues. Germline CDR1 is SGHVS and CDR2 is FNYEAQ. DNA of the CDR3: TGTGCCAGCAGCTTAGGGGACAGGGGCGAAAAACTGTTTTTT. Translation gives CASSLGDRGEKLFF. Together with reference TRBV7-6 and TRBJ1-4, the CDR3 gives the full variable domain: GAGVSQSPRYKVTKRGQDVALRCDPISGHVSLYWYRQALGQGPEFLTYFNYEAQQDKSGLPNDRFSAERPEGSISTLTIQRTEQRDSAMYRCASSLGDRGEKLFFGSGTQLSVL.

The chain links TRBV6-1 to TRBJ2-7; no firm D call. CDR3 length: 14 amino acids. Trimming stripped 3 bases from V and 10 bases from J, with 19 bases between. Looked up from germline, CDR1 is MNHNS and CDR2 is SASEGT. The CDR3 here is CASSDPPRLMSQYF. Here the CDR3 DNA reads TGTGCCAGCAGTGATCCGCCTCGACTCATGTCCCAGTACTTC.

This clonotype was detected only a few times. The V and J genes are TRBV20-1 and TRBJ2-1, with 11 bases that match TRBD2. The CDR3 has 11 residues. Germline trimming cut 4 bases from V and 11 bases from J; bases unmatched to any gene: 1. Germline lookup yields CDR1 DFQATT and CDR2 SNEGSKA (reference sequence). CDR3 sequence: CSATSGRQQFF. The CDR3 bases are TGCAGTGCTACTAGCGGGAGGCAGCAGTTCTTC.

This rearrangement joins TRBV20-1 to TRBJ2-2, with 7 bases fitting TRBD1. Unmatched junction bases numbered 6, after V lost 2 bases and J lost 3 bases. This CDR3 has 15 residues. Germline V gene sequence: CDR1 DFQATT, CDR2 SNEGSKA (reference sequence). The CDR3 bases are TGCAGTGCTAGAACATACAGGGGAGACACCGGGGAGCTGTTTTTT. It encodes CSARTYRGDTGELFF.

This clonotype was counted between two and nine times. V usage is TRBV20-1 and J usage is TRBJ1-1; TRBD1 is a possible D gene (5 bases). The CDR3 is made up of 13 amino acids. CDR1 and CDR2 (germline): DFQATT, SNEGSKA (reference sequence). V gave up 6 bases and J gave up 3 bases, with 14 bases separating them. CDR3 nucleotides: TGCAGTGCCTCGAGGGGCTTGGACACTGAAGCTTTCTTT. This gives the protein CSASRGLDTEAFF.

Remarks on this clonotype: Its ends do not fully match the called genes, so a read error is possible. The chain has TRBV7-9 and TRBJ2-5; 8 positions agree with TRBD1. Germline-derived CDR1 and CDR2 are SEHNR and FQNEAQ (reference sequence). This CDR3 is 19 amino acids long. CDR3 coding DNA: TGTTCCAGCAGCTCGTCCGGGACAGGTGCGGTAGATGGAAAAGAGACCCAGTACTTC. Its translation is CSSSSSGTGAVDGKETQYF.

Turning to this clonotype: This may come from a read error, since a much larger clone is one base off. The J gene is TRBJ1-4, the V gene TRBV6-4; D uncertain. CDR3 length equals 14 residues. CDR1 and CDR2 (germline): MRHNA, SNTAGT. V lost 10 bases and J lost 8, with 20 bases in between. The CDR3 sequence: CATTTRELGEKLFF. CDR3 nucleotides: TGTGCCACCACTACTAGGGAGCTAGGGGAAAAACTGTTTTTT.

This clonotype was found a few times. The chain recombines TRBV7-9 with TRBJ1-1; 8 bases match TRBD1. The CDR3 covers 17 residues. Germline V lookup: CDR1 SEHNR, CDR2 FQNEAQ (reference sequence). The J segment lost 6 bases and the V segment lost 6 bases, leaving 18 bases of the junction unmatched. The CDR3 is CASRSPQGVSSTAEAFF. CDR3 in DNA: TGTGCCAGCAGATCACCACAGGGGGTGAGTTCTACGGCTGAAGCTTTCTTT.

The rearrangement uses TRBV12-3 or TRBV12-4 and TRBJ2-1, with TRBD2 matching 8 bases. The CDR3 spans 15 residues. Trimming at V came to 5 bases and at J to 8 bases, leaving 11 bases not matched to a gene. In DNA form, the CDR3 reads TGTGCCAGCAGTCCCCCGGGACTAGGGAGGGATGAGCAGTTCTTC. It encodes CASSPPGLGRDEQFF.

This clonotype occurred many times. The V call is TRBV12-3 or TRBV12-4, the J call TRBJ1-3; no clear D gene. Trimming stripped 6 bases from V and 2 bases from J, with 8 bases between. The CDR3 is 13 residues long. CDR3 residues: CASRTGAGNTIYF. The CDR3 DNA is TGTGCCAGCAGGACCGGAGCTGGAAACACCATATATTTT.

This chain uses TRBV21-1 with TRBJ2-5; TRBD1 reflects the table's D call only, with no check against the DNA. The tail of the sequence fits TRBJ2-7 better, so the J call may be wrong. TRBV21-1 is a pseudogene segment. The CDR3 loop spans 14 amino acids. DNA of the CDR3: TGTGCCTTCAAAGGGGACATTCTTGCCTACGAGCAGTACTTC. It codes for CAFKGDILAYEQYF.

V gene TRBV7-3 combines with J gene TRBJ2-5; 13 bases line up with TRBD2. Germline trimming cut 5 bases from V and 5 bases from J; bases unmatched to any gene: 8. Germline loops: CDR1 SGHTA, CDR2 FQGTGA. The CDR3 is made up of 16 amino acids. CDR3 DNA sequence: TGTGCCAGCAGCGCCGGACTAGCGGGGGACCTGGAGACCCAGTACTTC. Encoded protein: CASSAGLAGDLETQYF. Variable domain in full (rest from reference TRBV7-3 and TRBJ2-5): GAGVSQTPSNKVTEKGKYVELRCDPISGHTALYWYRQSLGQGPEFLIYFQGTGAADDSGLPNDRFFAVRPEGSVSTLKIQRTERGDSAVYLCASSAGLAGDLETQYFGPGTRLLVL.

Regarding this clonotype: The junction and the germline gene differ at one end; a read error may be behind it. The CDR3 protein is CASSLGLLNELFF. The DNA of the CDR3 is TGCGCCAGCAGCTTAGGACTTCTCAATGAGCTGTTCTTC. This chain connects TRBV5-1 to TRBJ2-1, with a weak D call TRBD2 (5 bases). There are 13 residues in the CDR3. Germline V gene lookup returns CDR1 SGHRS and CDR2 YFSETQ.

The genes are TRBV7-6 and TRBJ2-1; the match to TRBD2 covers 11 bases. CDR1 SGHVS and CDR2 FNYEAQ come from the germline V gene. V was pared by 5 bases and J by 1 base, with 7 bases of the junction left unmatched. This CDR3 spans 17 amino acids. The CDR3: CASSLRASGGSYNEQFF. The CDR3 region has the DNA TGTGCCAGCAGCCTCAGAGCTAGCGGGGGGTCCTACAATGAGCAGTTCTTC.

The chain recombines TRBV29-1 with TRBJ2-5; 9 nucleotides match TRBD2. The DNA end is a closer match to TRBJ2-7, so the J assignment may be wrong. The CDR3 length is 15 residues. Germline loops: CDR1 SQVTM, CDR2 ANQGSEA. The CDR3 reads CSVEDPRGRGYEQYF. The CDR3 nucleotides are TGCAGCGTTGAAGATCCCCGCGGGAGGGGATACGAGCAGTACTTC.

This clonotype was detected only a few times. The junction does not match germline at one end; this may be a read error. The chain carries TRBV29-1 and TRBJ1-5, with D possibly TRBD1 on 6 matching bases. Germline assignment: CDR1 SQVTM and CDR2 ANQGSEA. The CDR3 is 14 residues long. This CDR3 reads CSVQQGGSNQLQHF. The CDR3 region has the DNA TGCAGCGTCCAACAGGGAGGAAGCAATCAGCTCCAGCATTTT.

The chain couples TRBV27 to TRBJ2-7, with D possibly being TRBD1 (6 bases). The CDR3 is 16 residues long. V lost 1 base and J 2 bases, leaving 15 bases between the germline ends. Looked up from germline, CDR1 is MNHEY and CDR2 is SMNVEV (reference sequence). CDR3 sequence (DNA): TGTGCCAGCAGTTTATTCGTGTTGGGGGCCCCCTACGAGCAGTACTTC. This codes for CASSLFVLGAPYEQYF.

The V and J genes are TRBV7-2 and TRBJ2-2; D may be TRBD1 (6 bases). This CDR3 contains 15 residues. Trimming shortened V by 5 bases and J by 3 bases, and 13 bases separated the two germline ends. Germline V lookup: CDR1 SGHTA, CDR2 FQGNSA. The CDR3 region is CASSPTGPDTGELFF. CDR3 DNA sequence: TGTGCCAGCAGCCCAACAGGGCCCGACACCGGGGAGCTGTTTTTT.

In this sample, this clonotype turned up a few times. The gene calls are TRBV7-6 and TRBJ2-7, with D hard to call. The CDR3 contains 16 residues. Germline V gene sequence: CDR1 SGHVS, CDR2 FNYEAQ. Deletions cut 4 bases from V and 3 bases from J, with 19 bases between. The CDR3 is CASSYLSGDGIYEQYF. For the CDR3, the DNA is TGTGCCAGCAGCTATCTTTCCGGAGACGGAATCTACGAGCAGTACTTC.

This clonotype was observed a few times. This chain links TRBV6-2 or TRBV6-3 with TRBJ1-5; no reliable D call. The V gene lost 2 bases and the J gene lost 13 bases, with 12 bases spanning the gap. Germline V gives CDR1 MNHEY, CDR2 SVGEGT. The CDR3 has 12 amino acids. The CDR3 reads CASSYADRAQHF. CDR3 bases: TGTGCCAGCAGTTACGCGGACCGGGCTCAGCATTTT.

This chain connects TRBV6-5 to TRBJ2-2, with D perhaps TRBD1 (5 bases). This CDR3 comprises 14 residues. Germline V gives CDR1 MNHEY, CDR2 SVGAGI. Trimming removed 11 bases from V and 4 bases from J, with 17 bases in between. The CDR3 sequence: CASQRGSSTGELFF. The CDR3 DNA is TGTGCCTCCCAAAGGGGATCTAGCACCGGGGAGCTGTTTTTT.

This clonotype was recorded many times. The chain links TRBV3-1 to TRBJ2-3, with 7 bases fitting TRBD1. From germline, CDR1 is LGHDT and CDR2 YNNKEL (reference sequence). The length of the CDR3 is 14 residues. The V segment lost 6 bases and the J segment 2 bases; nucleotides outside the gene matches: 5. The DNA for the CDR3 is TGTGCCAGCAGTCGGACAGGACTCACAGATACGCAGTATTTT. Its protein is CASSRTGLTDTQYF.